This is a list of T cell receptor beta chains from one sample in a study of memory CD4+ T cells and cytomegalovirus serostatus. Data came from immunoSEQ multiplex PCR; TCRdb stores just in-frame clones and leaves some out. The sample records some 46,000 clones, 77% being singletons. The sequenced sample was memory CD4+ T cells from blood. The receptors were gathered from an adult in good health and CMV-seronegative. Both conserved end residues are part of each CDR3. D genes are given only for firm matches. The size of a clone is reported for some rows only, either as once, few or many, or as a class for expanded clones.

>few|NA|TRBV21-1|TRBJ1-2
CASSKGPGLCYGYTF
TGTGCCAGCAGCAAAGGACCGGGACTCTGCTATGGCTACACCTTC
>few|TRBD1|TRBV5-4|TRBJ1-1
CASSLEGAVNTEAFF
TGTGCCAGCAGCTTGGAGGGGGCGGTGAACACTGAAGCTTTCTTT
>NA|NA|TRBV19|TRBJ1-5
CASSAGSSRRSNQPQHF
TGTGCCAGTAGTGCCGGGTCCTCAAGGAGGAGCAATCAGCCCCAGCATTTT
>NA|NA|TRBV7-2|TRBJ2-2
CATLDRAGSGELFF
TGTGCCACCCTTGACAGGGCGGGGTCCGGGGAGCTGTTTTTT
>NA|TRBD2|TRBV7-2|TRBJ2-5
CASSLPSSGVYQETQYF
TGTGCCAGCAGCTTACCATCTAGCGGGGTGTACCAAGAGACCCAGTACTTC
>NA|TRBD1|TRBV14|TRBJ1-4
CASSPFTGGSAEVFF
TGTGCCAGCAGCCCTTTTACAGGGGGGTCCGCTGAGGTGTTTTTT
>NA|TRBD2|TRBV10-2|TRBJ2-2
CASRTSGGTGELFF
TGCGCCAGCCGAACTAGCGGGGGGACCGGGGAGCTGTTTTTT
>NA|NA|TRBV5-1|TRBJ2-7
CASSPDSYEQYF
TGCGCCAGCAGCCCGGACAGCTACGAGCAGTACTTC
>few|NA|TRBV7-2|TRBJ1-1
CASSFGTGHTEAFF
TGTGCCAGCAGCTTCGGGACGGGGCACACTGAAGCTTTCTTT
>NA|NA|TRBV7-3|TRBJ1-4
CASSFGSGEKLFF
TGTGCCAGCAGCTTTGGTTCCGGTGAAAAACTGTTTTTT
>NA|TRBD1|TRBV7-9|TRBJ2-3
CASNPGQVTDTQYF
TGTGCCAGCAACCCCGGACAGGTCACAGATACGCAGTATTTT
>NA|NA|TRBV6-1|TRBJ2-1
CASSEGTATINMFF
TGTGCCAGCAGTGAAGGGACAGCTACAATAAATATGTTCTTC
>once|TRBD2|TRBV2|TRBJ2-5
CASSELAGVETQYF
TGTGCCAGCAGTGAACTAGCGGGGGTAGAGACCCAGTACTTC
>NA|NA|TRBV5-1|TRBJ1-6
CASSMTEQASQSSLHF
TGCGCCAGCAGCATGACGGAGCAGGCCAGCCAGTCGTCCCTCCACTTT
>NA|TRBD1|TRBV5-1|TRBJ1-3
CASSAGTGFSGNTIYF
TGCGCCAGCAGCGCCGGGACAGGTTTCTCTGGAAACACCATATATTTT
>NA|NA|TRBV9|TRBJ2-1
CASSVGGALVNEQFF
TGCGCCAGCAGCGTAGGAGGGGCGCTGGTTAATGAGCAGTTCTTC
>few|NA|TRBV29-1|TRBJ1-1
CSVDDDREYTEAFF
TGCAGCGTTGATGACGATCGGGAATACACTGAAGCTTTCTTT
>medium-sized|NA|TRBV19|TRBJ1-1
CATRLNTEAFF
TGTGCCACCCGTCTGAACACTGAAGCTTTCTTT
>NA|NA|TRBV7-9|TRBJ1-1
CASSYTGFPEAFF
TGTGCCAGCAGCTACACAGGGTTCCCTGAAGCTTTCTTT
>NA|TRBD2|TRBV29-1|TRBJ2-5
CSVVIPPLAGKTQYQETQYF
TGCAGCGTTGTTATACCTCCTCTAGCGGGGAAGACCCAATACCAAGAGACCCAGTACTTC
>once|NA|TRBV10-3|TRBJ2-2
CAISDPTGNTGELFF
TGTGCCATCAGTGACCCAACAGGGAACACCGGGGAGCTGTTTTTT
>NA|NA|TRBV6-5|TRBJ1-2
CASRLIRDGYTF
TGTGCCAGCAGGCTAATTAGGGATGGCTACACCTTC
>once|TRBD2|TRBV5-8|TRBJ2-5
CASSLGGTSVGETQYF
TGTGCCAGCAGCTTGGGGGGGACTAGCGTCGGGGAGACCCAGTACTTC